This TCR beta chain was recovered during a study of blood T cell repertoires in COVID-19. In the study overall: Whether acute or convalescent, the COVID-19 samples came from the United States, Italy and Spain. The cDNA or gDNA used as material had been derived from T cells, B-cell-depleted T cells, or PBMCs.

Using immunoSEQ multiplex PCR, the repertoire was profiled, and TCRdb retains in-frame clones only, with some absent. The sample lists roughly 260,000 clones; roughly 86% were seen once. CDR1 and CDR2 (germline): MDHEN, SYDVKM. The germline V and J ends were trimmed by 6 bases and 7 bases, with 15 bases remaining between them. This CDR3 spans 13 amino acids. This sequence was found in a man in his forties who had recovered from COVID-19. The sequencing sample was made of peripheral blood. The rearrangement joins TRBV28 to TRBJ2-5, with a weak D call TRBD1 (5 bases). CDR3 sequence (DNA): TGTGCCAGCAGGGCCAGGGAAACAGGGACCCAGTACTTC. Its translation is CASRARETGTQYF.